This entry lists 27 T cell receptor beta chains sequenced from one sample in a study of early T cells in non-severe SARS-CoV-2 infection. MiXCR, applied by TCRdb to the 5' RACE reads, yields one record per CDR3 protein. The repertoire holds 86,000 or so distinct CDR3 sequences, with roughly 6% as singletons. Sample: whole blood. These TCRs come from an adult who was a healthcare worker with PCR-confirmed SARS-CoV-2 infection or an uninfected control (not recorded which).

This clonotype was observed a handful of times. The V and J genes are TRBV5-1 and TRBJ2-1; D possibly corresponds to TRBD1 (5 bases). From germline, CDR1 is SGHRS and CDR2 YFSETQ. V was clipped by 2 bases and J by 4 bases, with 13 bases between them. The CDR3 has 15 amino acids. The chain's CDR3 is CASSFSGNIYNEQFF. The DNA for the CDR3 is TGCGCCAGCAGCTTTTCAGGGAATATTTACAATGAGCAGTTCTTC.

This clonotype came up a few times. This chain links TRBV12-3 or TRBV12-4 with TRBJ1-6, with D uncertain. V was pared by 7 bases and J by 6 bases, with 13 bases between. The CDR3 is made up of 14 amino acids. The CDR3 DNA reads as TGTGCCAGCACCCTCCGAGGGTTTAATTCACCCCTCCACTTT. Translation gives CASTLRGFNSPLHF.

This clonotype was recorded at least ten times. The rearrangement links TRBV7-2 to TRBJ2-3; TRBD1 might be the D (5 bases). This CDR3 comprises 15 residues. V was pared by 0 bases and J by 8 bases, with 15 bases between. The germline V gene has CDR1 SGHTA and CDR2 FQGNSA. In DNA form, the CDR3 reads TGTGCCAGCAGCTTAGCGCGAAAGGGGTGGAGTACGCAGTATTTT. This gives the protein CASSLARKGWSTQYF.

This clonotype was seen at least ten times. V is TRBV6-2 or TRBV6-3 and J is TRBJ2-2; D ambiguous. The CDR3 is made up of 15 amino acids. CDR1 MNHEY and CDR2 SVGEGT come from the germline V gene. V lost 1 base and J lost 2, with 8 bases in between. The chain's CDR3 is CASSYWTTNTGELFF. CDR3 nucleotides: TGTGCCAGCAGTTACTGGACGACTAACACCGGGGAGCTGTTTTTT.

The sample holds many counts of this clonotype. The V and J genes are TRBV20-1 and TRBJ2-1; maybe TRBD2 (5 bases). Trimming took off 6 bases at V and 3 bases at J, with 18 bases between the two ends. The V gene's germline CDR1 is DFQATT and CDR2 SNEGSKA (reference sequence). The CDR3 is 15 residues long. The CDR3 loop is CSAILSGSRYNEQFF. In nucleotides, the CDR3 is TGCAGTGCCATACTCAGTGGGAGTCGCTACAATGAGCAGTTCTTC.

The chain combines TRBV7-9 with TRBJ2-1; 9 nucleotides agree with TRBD1. The CDR3 sequence is 15 residues long. Germline loops: CDR1 SEHNR, CDR2 FQNEAQ (reference sequence). The V segment lost 5 bases and the J segment 4 bases; nucleotides outside the gene matches: 6. CDR3 DNA: TGTGCCAGCAGCCCACCACAGGGGGCGTACAATGAGCAGTTCTTC. As protein: CASSPPQGAYNEQFF. Full variable domain (rest looked up from reference TRBV7-9 and TRBJ2-1): DTGVSQNPRHKITKRGQNVTFRCDPISEHNRLYWYRQTLGQGPEFLTYFQNEAQLEKSRLLSDRFSAERPKGSFSTLEIQRTEQGDSAMYLCASSPPQGAYNEQFFGPGTRLTVL.

A few counts support this clonotype. The rearrangement joins TRBV29-1 to TRBJ2-3; the D is unclear. The germline V gene has CDR1 SQVTM and CDR2 ANQGSEA. Trimming removed 3 bases at V and 5 bases at J, with 9 bases between. The CDR3 extends over 12 amino acids. CDR3 DNA sequence: TGCAGCGTTGAGTTCCTCCAAGATACGCAGTATTTT. This encodes CSVEFLQDTQYF.

The V gene is TRBV21-1, the J gene TRBJ2-6. TRBV21-1 corresponds to a pseudogene. The CDR3 covers 15 residues. As DNA, the CDR3 is TGTGCCAGCAGCACCACGGCCTCTGGGGCCAACGTCCTGACTTTC. Encoded protein: CASSTTASGANVLTF.

This clonotype came up many times. The CDR3 DNA is TGTGCCAGCAGCCCCGACCCCGGAAATACGCAGTATTTT. Encoded protein: CASSPDPGNTQYF. The rearrangement links TRBV7-2 to TRBJ2-3, with D uncertain. The V end lost 5 bases, the J end lost 7 bases, and 13 bases lay between the germline ends. The CDR3 covers 13 residues. The germline V gene has CDR1 SGHTA and CDR2 FQGNSA.

The chain couples TRBV7-2 to TRBJ2-3, with 8 nucleotides matching TRBD1. The germline CDR1 and CDR2 sequences are SGHTA and FQGNSA. The V and J ends lost 0 bases and 4 bases, in that order; junction bases with no gene match: 15. The CDR3 runs 19 residues. This CDR3 reads CASSLATGSAGGLADTQYF. CDR3 DNA: TGTGCCAGCAGCTTAGCGACCGGGAGCGCAGGGGGCCTCGCAGATACGCAGTATTTT.

The V and J genes are TRBV7-2 and TRBJ2-1; no reliable D call. CDR3 size: 12 residues. V was clipped by 5 bases and J by 9 bases, with 11 bases between them. CDR1 SGHTA and CDR2 FQGNSA come from the germline V gene. The CDR3 DNA reads as TGTGCCAGCAGCCGACCCTACGGTGAGCAGTTCTTC. This encodes CASSRPYGEQFF.

About this clonotype itself: At one end the junction does not follow the germline gene, possibly because of a read error. V gene TRBV29-1 combines with J gene TRBJ2-7; 11 bases are a match to TRBD1. The CDR3 is made up of 13 amino acids. CDR1 SQVTM and CDR2 ANQGSEA come from the germline V gene. The CDR3 loop is CSVVRTGGFEQYF. The DNA of the CDR3 is TGCAGCGTTGTGAGGACAGGGGGCTTCGAGCAGTACTTT.

This clonotype was seen many times. The CDR3 is CASSEGTGDEQFF. CDR3 sequence (DNA): TGTGCCAGCAGTGAAGGCACAGGGGATGAGCAGTTCTTC. V and J are TRBV2 and TRBJ2-1, with 7 bases matching TRBD1. Germline CDR1 SNHLY, CDR2 FYNNEI. This CDR3 is 13 amino acids long. Germline trimming cut 1 base from V and 8 bases from J; bases unmatched to any gene: 2.

The chain combines TRBV6-5 with TRBJ2-1, with 11 positions matching TRBD1. J gave up 7 bases and V 6 bases, and 8 bases lay outside the gene matches. Looked up from germline, CDR1 is MNHEY and CDR2 is SVGAGI. This CDR3 has 15 residues. In DNA, the CDR3 is TGTGCCAGCAGCCTAGGACAGGGGGCGCGAAATGAGCAGTTCTTC. This translates into CASSLGQGARNEQFF.

This clonotype turned up a few times. The chain links TRBV28 to TRBJ2-2; 7 nucleotides agree with TRBD2. The germline V gene has CDR1 MDHEN and CDR2 SYDVKM. This CDR3 contains 16 residues. V shed 3 bases, J shed 1 base, and the junction held 5 bases outside the gene matches. CDR3 amino acids: CASSFVGRENTGELFF. CDR3 in DNA: TGTGCCAGCAGTTTCGTGGGGAGGGAGAACACCGGGGAGCTGTTTTTT.

This clonotype was observed many times. V usage is TRBV6-1 and J usage is TRBJ2-5; TRBD2 matches 8 bases. Trimming cost V 3 bases and J 9 bases; bases outside gene matches: 15. This CDR3 is built from 16 residues. Per the germline V gene, CDR1 is MNHNS and CDR2 is SASEGT. DNA for the CDR3: TGTGCCAGCAGTGAGCCCCCCGGGCGGAGGCGGGGGGCCCAGTACTTC. Translated: CASSEPPGRRRGAQYF.

This chain links TRBV20-1 with TRBJ2-1; D is unresolved. The V end was cut by 0 bases, the J end by 4 bases, with 13 bases between. The CDR3 has 15 residues. Germline V gene sequence: CDR1 DFQATT, CDR2 SNEGSKA (reference sequence). CDR3 sequence: CSARDPRRGYNEQFF. CDR3 bases: TGCAGTGCTAGAGATCCGAGACGAGGTTACAATGAGCAGTTCTTC.

This clonotype has a count of ten or more. J is TRBJ2-7 and V is TRBV10-2, with a tentative D call TRBD1 (5 bases). The V end was cut by 2 bases, the J end by 3 bases, with 14 bases between. The CDR3 sequence is 15 residues long. The germline V gene encodes CDR1 WSHSY and CDR2 SAAADI. The CDR3: CASSEPGAVNYEQYF. For the CDR3, the DNA is TGCGCCAGCAGTGAGCCTGGGGCAGTTAACTACGAGCAGTACTTC.

This clonotype showed up just a few times. The V and J genes are TRBV6-1 and TRBJ2-7; 7 bases agree with TRBD1. J lost 3 bases, V lost 6 bases, and 8 bases had no gene match. Germline lookup yields CDR1 MNHNS and CDR2 SASEGT. The CDR3 totals 14 residues. The DNA for the CDR3 is TGTGCCAGCAGCGTCCGGGACAGCTTCTACGAGCAGTACTTC. Its translation is CASSVRDSFYEQYF.

This clonotype was picked up many times. CDR3 region: CASSSGRILMNTEAFF. The CDR3 coding sequence is TGTGCCAGCAGTTCAGGACGGATATTGATGAACACTGAAGCTTTCTTT. The chain combines TRBV27 with TRBJ1-1; D is uncertain. The CDR3 runs 16 residues. The germline V gene has CDR1 MNHEY and CDR2 SMNVEV (reference sequence). Trimming took off 4 bases at V and 0 bases at J, with 15 bases between the two ends.

This clonotype was recorded a few times. The rearrangement links TRBV27 to TRBJ1-6; no clear D. CDR1 and CDR2 from the germline V gene are MNHEY and SMNVEV (reference sequence). The CDR3 covers 14 residues. Trimming stripped 2 bases from V and 4 bases from J, with 6 bases between. The CDR3 DNA is TGTGCCAGCAGTTTAACGCCTTATAATTCACCCCTCCACTTT. This codes for CASSLTPYNSPLHF.

There are a few counts of this clonotype. In nucleotides, the CDR3 is TGTGCCAGCAGAGGGACCCTTTTAGAGACCCAGTACTTC. Residues: CASRGTLLETQYF. The genes are TRBV6-5 and TRBJ2-5; D possibly uses TRBD1 or TRBD2 (5 bases each). This CDR3 region has 13 residues. The V and J ends lost 6 bases and 4 bases respectively, with 12 bases between them. Germline assignment: CDR1 MNHEY and CDR2 SVGAGI.

The chain couples TRBV5-1 to TRBJ2-3, with a tentative D call TRBD1 (6 bases). Germline V gene lookup returns CDR1 SGHRS and CDR2 YFSETQ. This CDR3 contains 14 residues. The germline V and J ends were trimmed by 3 bases and 3 bases, with 11 bases remaining between them. In DNA, the CDR3 is TGCGCCAGCAGCTGGGGGCGGCAGACAGATACGCAGTATTTT. Residues: CASSWGRQTDTQYF.

This clonotype was observed a handful of times. This sequence joins TRBV7-6 and TRBJ2-1, with 11 bases aligning to TRBD2. Germline V gives CDR1 SGHVS, CDR2 FNYEAQ. This CDR3 has 18 amino acids. V lost 5 bases and J lost 2; bases outside the gene matches: 11. The CDR3 DNA sequence: TGTGCCAGCAGCCCAACCTCCGGGACTAGCGGTCCCTACAATGAGCAGTTCTTC. Amino acids: CASSPTSGTSGPYNEQFF. The full variable domain, its missing parts supplied by reference TRBV7-6 and TRBJ2-1, is GAGVSQSPRYKVTKRGQDVALRCDPISGHVSLYWYRQALGQGPEFLTYFNYEAQQDKSGLPNDRFSAERPEGSISTLTIQRTEQRDSAMYRCASSPTSGTSGPYNEQFFGPGTRLTVL.

This clonotype was picked up many times. The chain has TRBV20-1 and TRBJ1-2; perhaps TRBD1 as D (6 bases). The CDR3 loop spans 15 amino acids. Looked up from germline, CDR1 is DFQATT and CDR2 is SNEGSKA (reference sequence). The ends were cut back, 0 bases at V and 4 bases at J, with 15 bases in the middle. The chain's CDR3 is CSAREVPGASYGYTF. As DNA, the CDR3 is TGCAGTGCTAGAGAGGTTCCGGGGGCGAGCTATGGCTACACCTTC.

This clonotype was seen at least ten times. The chain uses TRBV20-1 and TRBJ2-1; the match to TRBD2 covers 10 bases. The CDR3 is made up of 15 amino acids. Germline trimming cut 6 bases from V and 3 bases from J; bases unmatched to any gene: 8. The germline gives CDR1 DFQATT, CDR2 SNEGSKA (reference sequence). The CDR3 loop is CSAAGLAELYNEQFF. The CDR3, as DNA: TGCAGTGCGGCCGGACTAGCGGAACTCTACAATGAGCAGTTCTTC.

This clonotype was observed at least ten times. The V and J genes are TRBV5-4 and TRBJ2-5, with D hard to call. The V end was cut by 1 base, the J end by 0 bases, with 7 bases between. The germline CDR1 and CDR2 sequences are SGHNT and YYREEE (reference sequence). This CDR3 region has 14 residues. CDR3 loop: CASSLKSDQETQYF. CDR3 bases: TGTGCCAGCAGCTTGAAGTCAGACCAAGAGACCCAGTACTTC.